The subject of this entry is one T cell receptor beta chain. A Seattle source enrolled patients during active infection and followed them longitudinally. The data are from a study of blood T cell repertoires in COVID-19. Across the study: COVID-19 samples, acute and convalescent, were from the United States, Italy and Spain.

This CDR3 comprises 12 residues. CDR1 is SQVTM and CDR2 is ANQGSEA in the germline V gene. V was pared by 5 bases and J by 6 bases, with 3 bases of the junction left unmatched. Clones were sequenced by immunoSEQ multiplex PCR, and TCRdb holds only the in-frame ones, with some missing. The sample holds some 290,000 clones; roughly 90% are singletons and the top ten take roughly 2.9%. This TCR was sampled from a woman in her 30s with COVID-19, enrolled during active disease. Sequencing was performed on peripheral blood. The chain uses TRBV29-1 and TRBJ2-7; 11 positions agree with TRBD1. As DNA, the CDR3 is TGCAGCGTTCCCGGGACAGGGGGCGAGCAGTACTTC. Protein sequence: CSVPGTGGEQYF.